This entry features one TCR beta chain sequence. Its antigen is undetermined. The sample is drawn from a study of Tregs in tolerant kidney transplant recipients. Overall study results and limits: Few patients were studied, so findings need validation in larger groups. For some patients, primers changed over time, blocking nucleotide-level comparison.

Germline CDR1 is MNHEY and CDR2 is SMNVEV (reference sequence). The CDR3 runs to 15 residues. Trimming removed 1 base from V and 2 bases from J; junction bases left unmatched: 1. Recipients received nonmyeloablative bone marrow transplants from related graft donors, with transient mixed chimerism. CD4+CD25+CD127- Tregs, CD4+CD25- non-Tregs, CD4 and CD8 cells were sorted. Assay: immunoSEQ multiplex PCR; the TCRdb copy retains only in-frame clones and omits some. The profile shows tens of thousands of clones, about 91% of them singletons. The sequencing here drew on CD8+ T cells from blood (PBMCs), taken 24 months after the transplant. The source is a human patient who received a combined kidney and bone marrow transplant. The graft donor may be the source of some T cells. The chain combines TRBV27 with TRBJ2-5; 10 bases map to TRBD2. CDR3 protein: CASSLLAGGQETQYF. In DNA, the CDR3 is TGTGCCAGCAGTTTATTAGCGGGGGGACAAGAGACCCAGTACTTC.